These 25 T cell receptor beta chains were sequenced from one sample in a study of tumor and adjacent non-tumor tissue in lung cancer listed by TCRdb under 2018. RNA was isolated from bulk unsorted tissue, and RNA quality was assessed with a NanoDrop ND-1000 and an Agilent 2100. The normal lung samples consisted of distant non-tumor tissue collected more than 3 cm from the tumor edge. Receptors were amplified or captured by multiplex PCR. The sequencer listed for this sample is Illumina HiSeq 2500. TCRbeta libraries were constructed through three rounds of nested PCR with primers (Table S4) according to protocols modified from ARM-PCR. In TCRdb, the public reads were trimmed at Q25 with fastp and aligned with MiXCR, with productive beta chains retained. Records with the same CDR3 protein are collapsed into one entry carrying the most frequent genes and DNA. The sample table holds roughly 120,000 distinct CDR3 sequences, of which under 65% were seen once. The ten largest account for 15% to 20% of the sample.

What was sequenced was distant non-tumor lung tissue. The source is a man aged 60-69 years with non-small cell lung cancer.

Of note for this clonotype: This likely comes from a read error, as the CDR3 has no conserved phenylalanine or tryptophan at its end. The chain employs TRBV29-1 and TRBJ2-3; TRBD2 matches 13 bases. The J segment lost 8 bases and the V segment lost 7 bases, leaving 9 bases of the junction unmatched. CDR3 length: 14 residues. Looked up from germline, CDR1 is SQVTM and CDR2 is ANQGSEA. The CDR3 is CSAGTSGTTGTQYL. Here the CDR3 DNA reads TGCAGCGCTGGGACTAGCGGGACCACGGGTACGCAGTATCTT.

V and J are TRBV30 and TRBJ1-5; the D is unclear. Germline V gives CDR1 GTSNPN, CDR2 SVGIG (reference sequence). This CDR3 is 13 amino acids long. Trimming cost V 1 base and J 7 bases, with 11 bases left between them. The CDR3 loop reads CAWSDTGNQPQHF. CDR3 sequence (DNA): TGTGCCTGGAGTGACACGGGGAACCAGCCCCAGCATTTT.

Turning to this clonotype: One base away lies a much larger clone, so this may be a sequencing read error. CDR3 coding DNA: TGTGCCAGCAGTCTCAGTATTGGGGCCAACGTCCTGACTTTC. Translation gives CASSLSIGANVLTF. The rearrangement joins TRBV25-1 to TRBJ2-6; D gene uncertain. V lost 5 bases and J 3 bases, leaving 8 bases between the germline ends. In germline, CDR1 is MGHDK, CDR2 SYGVNS. CDR3 length: 14 residues.

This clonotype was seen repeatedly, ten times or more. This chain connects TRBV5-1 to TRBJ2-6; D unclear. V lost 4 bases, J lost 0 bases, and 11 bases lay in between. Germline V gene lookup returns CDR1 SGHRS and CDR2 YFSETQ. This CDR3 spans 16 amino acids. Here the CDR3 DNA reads TGCGCCAGCAGCAAGGACGATCTCTCTGGGGCCAACGTCCTGACTTTC. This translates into CASSKDDLSGANVLTF. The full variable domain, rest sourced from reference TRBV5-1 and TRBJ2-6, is KAGVTQTPRYLIKTRGQQVTLSCSPISGHRSVSWYQQTPGQGLQFLFEYFSETQRNKGNFPGRFSGRQFSNSRSEMNVSTLELGDSALYLCASSKDDLSGANVLTFGAGSRLTVL.

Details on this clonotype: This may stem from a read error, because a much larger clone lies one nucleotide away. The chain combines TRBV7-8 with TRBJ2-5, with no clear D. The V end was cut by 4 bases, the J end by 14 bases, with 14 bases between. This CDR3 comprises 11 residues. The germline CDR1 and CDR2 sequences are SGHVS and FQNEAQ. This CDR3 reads CASSSSIQRYF. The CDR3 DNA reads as TGTGCCAGCAGCTCGTCTATTCAGAGATACTTC.

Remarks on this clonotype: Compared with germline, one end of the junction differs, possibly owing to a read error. CDR3 coding DNA: TGCAGCACTAGGGAAGAGACCTACGTGCAGTACTTC. Residues: CSTREETYVQYF. The chain uses TRBV29-1 and TRBJ2-7, with D perhaps matching TRBD2 (5 bases). Germline V CDR1 and CDR2: SQVTM, ANQGSEA. The CDR3 has 12 amino acids.

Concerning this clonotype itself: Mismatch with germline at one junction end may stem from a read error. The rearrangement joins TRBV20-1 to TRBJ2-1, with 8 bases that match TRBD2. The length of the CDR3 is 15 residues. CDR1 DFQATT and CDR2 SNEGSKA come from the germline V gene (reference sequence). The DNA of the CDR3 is TGCAGTGCCCCGGTAGCGGGGACGACCTACAATGAACAGCTCTTC. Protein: CSAPVAGTTYNEQLF.

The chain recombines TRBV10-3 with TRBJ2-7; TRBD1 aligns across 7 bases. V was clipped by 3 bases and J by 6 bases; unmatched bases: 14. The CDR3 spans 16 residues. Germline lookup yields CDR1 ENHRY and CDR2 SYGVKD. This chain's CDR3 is CAISESGQPSMGEQYF. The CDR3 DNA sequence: TGTGCCATCAGTGAATCGGGACAGCCTTCGATGGGCGAGCAGTACTTC.

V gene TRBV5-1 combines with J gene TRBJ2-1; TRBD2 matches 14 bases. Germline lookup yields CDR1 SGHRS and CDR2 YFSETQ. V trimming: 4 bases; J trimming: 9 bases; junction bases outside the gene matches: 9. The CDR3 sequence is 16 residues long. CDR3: CASSHGTSGRGVEQFF. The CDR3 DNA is TGCGCCAGCAGCCACGGGACTAGCGGGAGAGGGGTTGAGCAGTTCTTC.

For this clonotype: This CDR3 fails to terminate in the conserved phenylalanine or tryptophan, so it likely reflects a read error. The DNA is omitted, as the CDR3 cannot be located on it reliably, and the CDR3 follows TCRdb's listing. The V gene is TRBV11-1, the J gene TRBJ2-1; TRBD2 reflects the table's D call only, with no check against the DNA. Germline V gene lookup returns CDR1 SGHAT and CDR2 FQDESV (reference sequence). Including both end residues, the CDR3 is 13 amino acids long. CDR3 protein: CASSPFPLGETFL.

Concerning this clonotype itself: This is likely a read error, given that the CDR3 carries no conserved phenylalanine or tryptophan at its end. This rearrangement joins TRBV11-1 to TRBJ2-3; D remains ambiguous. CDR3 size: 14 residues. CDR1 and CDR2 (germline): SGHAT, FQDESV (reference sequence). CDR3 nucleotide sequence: TGTGCCAGAAGCTTAGTCGGCTACACAGATGCGCAGTATTAT. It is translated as CARSLVGYTDAQYY.

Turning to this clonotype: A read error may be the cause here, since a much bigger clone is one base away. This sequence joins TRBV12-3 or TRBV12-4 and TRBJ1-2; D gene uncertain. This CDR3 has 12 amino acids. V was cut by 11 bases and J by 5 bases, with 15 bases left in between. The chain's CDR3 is CARSEDLYGYTF. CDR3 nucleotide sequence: TGTGCCCGCTCGGAAGACCTATATGGCTACACCTTC.

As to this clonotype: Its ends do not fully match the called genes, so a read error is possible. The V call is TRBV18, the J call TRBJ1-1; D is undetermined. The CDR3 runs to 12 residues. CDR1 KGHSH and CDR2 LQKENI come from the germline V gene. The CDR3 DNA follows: TGTACCAGCTCAAATTTGGACACTGAAGCTTTCTTT. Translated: CTSSNLDTEAFF.

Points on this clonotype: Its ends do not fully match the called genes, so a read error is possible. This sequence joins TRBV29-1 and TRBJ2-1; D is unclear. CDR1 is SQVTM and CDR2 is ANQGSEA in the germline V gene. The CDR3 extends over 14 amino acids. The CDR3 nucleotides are TGCAGCGCCAACACGTCAAGCTCCTATAATGAGCAGTTCTTC. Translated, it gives CSANTSSSYNEQFF.

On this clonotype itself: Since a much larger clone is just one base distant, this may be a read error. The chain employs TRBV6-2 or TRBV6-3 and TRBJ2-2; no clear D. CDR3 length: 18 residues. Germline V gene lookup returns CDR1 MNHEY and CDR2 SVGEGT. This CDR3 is CVSSYPTPALDRGGELFF. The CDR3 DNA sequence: TGTGTCAGCAGTTACCCCACACCCGCCTTAGACCGAGGCGGGGAGCTGTTTTTT.

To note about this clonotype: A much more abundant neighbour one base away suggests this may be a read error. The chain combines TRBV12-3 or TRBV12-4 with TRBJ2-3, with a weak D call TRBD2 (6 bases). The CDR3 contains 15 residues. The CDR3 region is CASSPGGLRTDTEYF. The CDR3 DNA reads TGTGCCAGCAGTCCCGGGGGACTCCGCACAGATACGGAGTATTTT.

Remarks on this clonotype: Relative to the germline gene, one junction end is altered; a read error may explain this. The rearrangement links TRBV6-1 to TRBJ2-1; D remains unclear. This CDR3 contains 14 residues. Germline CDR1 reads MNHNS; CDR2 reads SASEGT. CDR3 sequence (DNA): TGTGCCAGCAGTCCATACCTCACCAGTGGTGAGAAGTTCTTC. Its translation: CASSPYLTSGEKFF.

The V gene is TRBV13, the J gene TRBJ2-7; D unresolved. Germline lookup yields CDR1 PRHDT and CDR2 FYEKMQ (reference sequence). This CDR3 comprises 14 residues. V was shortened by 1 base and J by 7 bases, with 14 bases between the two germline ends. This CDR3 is CASSLASASREQYF. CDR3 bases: TGTGCCAGCAGCTTAGCCTCGGCCTCTAGGGAGCAGTACTTC.

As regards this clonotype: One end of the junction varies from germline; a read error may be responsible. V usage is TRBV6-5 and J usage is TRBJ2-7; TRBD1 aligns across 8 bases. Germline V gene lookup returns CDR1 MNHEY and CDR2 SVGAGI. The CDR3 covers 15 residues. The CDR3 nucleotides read TGTGCCGGCAGTTACCGACAGGGGCGGCTTAACGTGCAGTACTTC. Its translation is CAGSYRQGRLNVQYF.

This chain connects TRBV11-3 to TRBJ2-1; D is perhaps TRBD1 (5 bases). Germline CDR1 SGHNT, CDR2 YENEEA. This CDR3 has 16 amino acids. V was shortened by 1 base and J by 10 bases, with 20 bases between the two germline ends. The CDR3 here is CASSLVAMGLANEQFF. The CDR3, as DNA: TGTGCCAGCAGCTTAGTTGCAATGGGGCTTGCCAACGAGCAGTTCTTC.

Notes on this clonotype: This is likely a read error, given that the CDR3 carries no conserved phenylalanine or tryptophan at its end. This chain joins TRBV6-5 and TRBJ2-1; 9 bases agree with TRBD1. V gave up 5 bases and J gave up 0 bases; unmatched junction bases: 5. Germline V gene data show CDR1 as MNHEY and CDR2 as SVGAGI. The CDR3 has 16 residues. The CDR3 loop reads CASSRQGGDSYNEQFL. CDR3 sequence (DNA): TGTGCCAGCAGTAGACAGGGGGGCGACTCCTACAATGAGCAGTTCCTC.

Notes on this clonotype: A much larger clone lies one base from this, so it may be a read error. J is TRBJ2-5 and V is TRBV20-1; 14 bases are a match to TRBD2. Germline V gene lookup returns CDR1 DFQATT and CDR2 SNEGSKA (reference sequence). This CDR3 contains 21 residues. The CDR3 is CSANRREGTSGRIGGQETEYF. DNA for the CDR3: TGCAGTGCTAACCGGAGAGAGGGGACTAGCGGGAGAATAGGGGGCCAAGAGACCGAGTACTTC.

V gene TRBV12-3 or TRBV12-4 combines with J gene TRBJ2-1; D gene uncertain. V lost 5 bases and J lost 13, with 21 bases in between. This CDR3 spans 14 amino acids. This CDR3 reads CASSRQDGRETQFF. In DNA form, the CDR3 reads TGTGCCAGCAGTCGGCAGGATGGACGAGAGACCCAGTTCTTC.

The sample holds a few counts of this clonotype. The CDR3 bases are TGCAGTGTTGGGGGTTCGGCCGGAGCTTTCTTT. This encodes CSVGGSAGAFF. This chain uses TRBV20-1 with TRBJ1-1; D is possibly TRBD1 (5 bases). The CDR3 loop spans 11 amino acids. V gave up 7 bases and J gave up 10 bases, with 16 bases separating them. Germline V gene sequence: CDR1 DFQATT, CDR2 SNEGSKA (reference sequence).

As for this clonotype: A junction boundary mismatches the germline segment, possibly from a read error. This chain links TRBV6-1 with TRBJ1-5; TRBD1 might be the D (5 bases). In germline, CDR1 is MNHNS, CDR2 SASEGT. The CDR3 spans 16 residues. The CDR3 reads CASSEASGGSIQPQHF. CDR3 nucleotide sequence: TGTGCCAGTAGTGAAGCGTCTGGGGGAAGCATTCAGCCCCAGCATTTT.